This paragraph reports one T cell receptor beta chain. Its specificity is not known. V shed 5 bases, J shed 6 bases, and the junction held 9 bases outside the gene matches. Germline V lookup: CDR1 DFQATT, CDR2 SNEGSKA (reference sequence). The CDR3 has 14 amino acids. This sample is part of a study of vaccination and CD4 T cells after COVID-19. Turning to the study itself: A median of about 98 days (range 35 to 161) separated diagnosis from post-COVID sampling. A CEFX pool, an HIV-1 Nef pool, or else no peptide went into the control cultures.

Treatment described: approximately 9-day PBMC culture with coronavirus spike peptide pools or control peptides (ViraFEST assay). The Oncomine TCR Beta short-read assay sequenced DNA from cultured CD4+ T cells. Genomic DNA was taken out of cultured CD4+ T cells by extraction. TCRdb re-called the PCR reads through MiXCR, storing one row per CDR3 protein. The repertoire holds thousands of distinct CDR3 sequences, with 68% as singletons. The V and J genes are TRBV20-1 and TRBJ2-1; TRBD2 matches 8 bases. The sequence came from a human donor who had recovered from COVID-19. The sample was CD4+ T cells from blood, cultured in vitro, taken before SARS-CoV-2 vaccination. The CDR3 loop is CSAPPIAGINEQFF. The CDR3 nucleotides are TGCAGTGCTCCTCCCATAGCGGGAATCAATGAGCAGTTCTTC.